Shown below are 7 T cell receptor beta chains from a single sample sequenced in a study of glioma-infiltrating T cells. Amplification of TCR alpha and beta CDR3 regions from RNA used iRepertoire nested multiplex PCR. TCRdb reprocessed the multiplex PCR reads via MiXCR and lists one record per CDR3 protein. The sample holds approximately 110,000 distinct CDR3 sequences, more than 20% seen once. The sequenced sample was glioma tissue, nonneoplastic brain tissue, or PBMCs (not recorded which). The receptor set was obtained from a human donor with low-grade glioma or glioblastoma, undergoing nonglioma brain surgery, or in good health (not recorded which).

As to this clonotype: A much larger clone differs by one base, so this may be a read error. Because it lacks the conserved phenylalanine or tryptophan at the end, this CDR3 is likely a read error. The gene calls are TRBV7-2 and TRBJ2-3; 7 bases are a match to TRBD2. The germline gives CDR1 SGHTA, CDR2 FQGNSA. The CDR3 covers 14 residues. CDR3 nucleotide sequence: TGTGCCAGCAGCACCGGACTAGTAACAGATATGCAGTATCTT. Translating it yields CASSTGLVTDMQYL.

This clonotype was observed many times. This sequence joins TRBV7-2 and TRBJ1-2, with 7 positions matching TRBD1. Germline V gene sequence: CDR1 SGHTA, CDR2 FQGNSA. The length of the CDR3 is 14 residues. Trimming took 0 bases from V and 8 from J; bases not matched to a gene: 6. The CDR3 DNA reads as TGTGCCAGCAGCTTAGCCCAGGGGGAGGGAGGCTACACCTTC. Its protein is CASSLAQGEGGYTF.

Many counts were recorded for this clonotype. This rearrangement joins TRBV7-8 to TRBJ1-6, with 7 bases matching TRBD1. J was trimmed by 2 bases and V by 4 bases; bases with no gene match: 8. The CDR3 loop spans 17 amino acids. Germline V gene lookup returns CDR1 SGHVS and CDR2 FQNEAQ. CDR3 coding DNA: TGTGCCAGCAGCTCGTCCGGGACAGCGCCCTATAATTCACCCCTCCACTTT. Translating gives CASSSSGTAPYNSPLHF.

A word on this clonotype: A read error may explain this, as a much larger clone is one base away. The chain carries TRBV7-2 and TRBJ2-5, with 10 bases fitting TRBD2. The CDR3 has 15 amino acids. CDR1 and CDR2 (germline): SGHTA, FQGNSA. Here the CDR3 reads CASIRTSGAQGTQYF. CDR3 sequence (DNA): TGTGCCAGCATCAGGACTAGCGGAGCCCAAGGGACCCAGTACTTC.

This clonotype has just a few counts. The rearrangement uses TRBV19 and TRBJ1-5; 11 nucleotides line up with TRBD1. CDR3 size: 16 residues. V lost 5 bases, J lost 3 bases, and 6 bases stayed unmatched. CDR1 and CDR2 (germline): LNHDA, SQIVND (reference sequence). The CDR3 reads CASSPGTGGYNQPQHF. The CDR3 DNA follows: TGTGCCAGTAGTCCCGGGACAGGGGGATACAATCAGCCCCAGCATTTT.

This clonotype has a handful of counts. This rearrangement joins TRBV7-9 to TRBJ2-7, with 10 positions matching TRBD2. The CDR3 runs to 17 residues. V trimming: 1 base; J trimming: 6 bases; junction bases outside the gene matches: 12. Germline CDR1 and CDR2: SEHNR and FQNEAQ (reference sequence). CDR3 DNA sequence: TGTGCCAGCAGCTTAGGAGCGGGAGGGTCCCCTCTAGCCGAGCAGTACTTC. Translating gives CASSLGAGGSPLAEQYF. Supplemented by reference TRBV7-9 and TRBJ2-7, the full variable domain reads DTGVSQNPRHKITKRGQNVTFRCDPISEHNRLYWYRQTLGQGPEFLTYFQNEAQLEKSRLLSDRFSAERPKGSFSTLEIQRTEQGDSAMYLCASSLGAGGSPLAEQYFGPGTRLTVT.

This clonotype was seen many times. This chain connects TRBV20-1 to TRBJ2-7; 7 positions agree with TRBD2. The CDR3 is made up of 16 amino acids. CDR1 and CDR2 (germline): DFQATT, SNEGSKA (reference sequence). The V and J ends lost 3 bases and 6 bases, in that order; junction bases with no gene match: 17. CDR3 region: CSASGSASGLMIEQYF. In DNA form, the CDR3 reads TGCAGTGCTAGTGGTTCGGCTAGCGGTCTGATGATCGAGCAGTACTTC.